The source of this T cell receptor (beta chain) is a study of shared clonotypes between healthy human individuals. Study at large: Per donor, three plates held CD4 naive cells, three held CD4 memory, two held CD8 naive and one held CD8 memory. General study findings and limits: Clonotype sharing levels among donors were expected to vary with sequencing depth.

CDR3 length: 15 amino acids. The V end lost 4 bases, the J end lost 0 bases, and 10 bases lay between the germline ends. Germline V gives CDR1 SGHRS, CDR2 YFSETQ. Genomic DNA from each subset was divided evenly over several immunoSEQ plates. Some clones are missing from TCRdb's copy, which holds only in-frame ones; the method was immunoSEQ multiplex PCR. The repertoire holds more than 1,200,000 clones, with approximately 98.5% as singletons. A note on this clone: Its antigen remains unknown.

None of the donors, who were healthy HIV-negative adults, had recently had acute infections or vaccinations. The V call is TRBV5-1, the J call TRBJ2-2, with D possibly TRBD1 on 5 matching bases. The TCR was taken from a man aged 25-45 years in good health. The sample comprised naive CD4+ T cells sorted from blood. Stated subset: CD45RA+ positively selected. The CDR3 DNA reads as TGCGCCAGCAGCCTCAGGGCAGCGAACACCGGGGAGCTGTTTTTT. It is translated as CASSLRAANTGELFF.